The subject of this entry is one T cell receptor beta chain. The antigen is not known. The sample belongs to a study of shared clonotypes between healthy human individuals. As for the study in general: Used for every donor were three CD4 naive, three CD4 memory, two CD8 naive and one CD8 memory plate. Overall study results and limits: The study found about 4.6% of naive CD4 clonotypes shared across a few donors. Only blood was sampled; tissue repertoires likely differ.

CD45RO-negative, CCR7-positively selected cells formed the naive CD8 fraction, excluding terminally differentiated effector memory CD45RA+ cells. Genomic DNA from each subset was divided evenly over several immunoSEQ plates. Only in-frame clones appear in the TCRdb table, and some are missing; sequencing was by immunoSEQ multiplex PCR. The sample has hundreds of thousands of clones, just over 95% seen once. Per germline, CDR1 SNHLY and CDR2 FYNNEI. The CDR3 loop spans 16 amino acids. The V gene end was trimmed by 1 base and the J gene end by 5 bases; junction bases not matched to a gene: 8. The chain is built from TRBV2 and TRBJ2-4; TRBD1 aligns across 7 bases. The sample comprised naive CD8+ T cells sorted from blood. The TCR sequence derives from a man aged 25 to 45 in good health. CDR3 amino acids: CASSEEPTGFQNIQYF. The CDR3 DNA sequence: TGTGCCAGCAGTGAAGAACCGACAGGGTTCCAAAACATTCAGTACTTC.